The source of this T cell receptor beta chain is a study of CD8+ T cells in alopecia areata. Study context: Each day, treated patients took oral tofacitinib twice, at 5 to 10 mg per dose. Tofacitinib therapy took 6 to 18 months; 6 months off drug came after.

Sequencing relied on a cDNA template that was reverse transcribed from extracted RNA. The table came from immunoSEQ multiplex PCR; TCRdb's copy has only in-frame clones and leaves some out. The sample carries 160,000 or so clones, about 53% recorded once. Germline loops: CDR1 SQVTM, CDR2 ANQGSEA. CDR3 size: 11 residues. Deletions cut 7 bases from V and 5 bases from J, with 9 bases between. This clone was recorded a few times. The sequence came from a human donor with alopecia areata. The rearrangement joins TRBV29-1 to TRBJ2-4; perhaps D is TRBD1 or TRBD2 (5 bases each). Specimen: CD8+ T cells sorted from blood, collected at week 0. The CDR3 DNA sequence: TGCAGCGGAGGGGACCAAAACATTCAGTACTTC. It specifies CSGGDQNIQYF.